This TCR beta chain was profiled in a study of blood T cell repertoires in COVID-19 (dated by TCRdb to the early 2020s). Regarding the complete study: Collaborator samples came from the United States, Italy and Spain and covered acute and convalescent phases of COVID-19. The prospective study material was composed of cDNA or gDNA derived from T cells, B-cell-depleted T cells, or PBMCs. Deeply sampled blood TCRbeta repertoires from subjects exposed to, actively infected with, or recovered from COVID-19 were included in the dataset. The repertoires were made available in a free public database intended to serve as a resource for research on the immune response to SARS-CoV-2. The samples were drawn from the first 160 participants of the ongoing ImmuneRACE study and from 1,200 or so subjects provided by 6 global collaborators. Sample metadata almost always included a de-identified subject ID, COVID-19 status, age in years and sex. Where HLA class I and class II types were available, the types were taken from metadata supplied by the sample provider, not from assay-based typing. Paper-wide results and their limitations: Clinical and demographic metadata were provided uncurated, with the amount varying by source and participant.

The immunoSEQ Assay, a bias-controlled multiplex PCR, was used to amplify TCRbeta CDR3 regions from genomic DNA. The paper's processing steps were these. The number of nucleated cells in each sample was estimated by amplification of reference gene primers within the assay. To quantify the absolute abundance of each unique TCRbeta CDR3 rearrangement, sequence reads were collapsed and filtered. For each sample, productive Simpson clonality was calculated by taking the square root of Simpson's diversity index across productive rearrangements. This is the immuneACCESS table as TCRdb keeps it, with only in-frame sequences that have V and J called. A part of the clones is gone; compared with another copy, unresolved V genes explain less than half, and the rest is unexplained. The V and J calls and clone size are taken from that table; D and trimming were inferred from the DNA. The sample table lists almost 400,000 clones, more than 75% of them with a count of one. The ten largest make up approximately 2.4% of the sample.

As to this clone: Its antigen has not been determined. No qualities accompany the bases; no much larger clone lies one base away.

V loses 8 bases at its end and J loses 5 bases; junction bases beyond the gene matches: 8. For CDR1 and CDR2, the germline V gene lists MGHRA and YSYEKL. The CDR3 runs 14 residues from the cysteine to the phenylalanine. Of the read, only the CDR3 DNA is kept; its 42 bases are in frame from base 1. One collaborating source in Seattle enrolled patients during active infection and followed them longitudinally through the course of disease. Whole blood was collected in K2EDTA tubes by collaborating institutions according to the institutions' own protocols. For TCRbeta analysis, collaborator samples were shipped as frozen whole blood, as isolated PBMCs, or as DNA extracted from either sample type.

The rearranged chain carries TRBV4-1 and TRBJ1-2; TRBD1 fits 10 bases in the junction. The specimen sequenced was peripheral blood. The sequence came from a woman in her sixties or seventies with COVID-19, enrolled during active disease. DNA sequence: TGCGCCAGCGCTAGGCCGGGACAGGGGTATGGCTACACCTTC. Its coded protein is CASARPGQGYGYTF.